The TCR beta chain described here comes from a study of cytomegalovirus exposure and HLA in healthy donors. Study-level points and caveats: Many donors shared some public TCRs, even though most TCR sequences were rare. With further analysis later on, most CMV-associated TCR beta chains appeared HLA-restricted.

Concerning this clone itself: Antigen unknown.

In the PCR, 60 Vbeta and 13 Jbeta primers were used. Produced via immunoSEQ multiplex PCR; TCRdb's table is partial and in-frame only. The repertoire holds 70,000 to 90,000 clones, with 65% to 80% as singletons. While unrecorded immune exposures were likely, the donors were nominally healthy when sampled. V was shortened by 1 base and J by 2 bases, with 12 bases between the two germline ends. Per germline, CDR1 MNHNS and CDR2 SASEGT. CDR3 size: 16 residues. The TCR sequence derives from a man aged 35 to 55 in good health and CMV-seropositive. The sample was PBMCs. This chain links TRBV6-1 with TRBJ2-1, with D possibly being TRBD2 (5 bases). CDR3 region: CASSEGLLLPYNEQFF. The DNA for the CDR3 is TGTGCCAGCAGTGAAGGACTACTCCTCCCCTACAATGAGCAGTTCTTC.